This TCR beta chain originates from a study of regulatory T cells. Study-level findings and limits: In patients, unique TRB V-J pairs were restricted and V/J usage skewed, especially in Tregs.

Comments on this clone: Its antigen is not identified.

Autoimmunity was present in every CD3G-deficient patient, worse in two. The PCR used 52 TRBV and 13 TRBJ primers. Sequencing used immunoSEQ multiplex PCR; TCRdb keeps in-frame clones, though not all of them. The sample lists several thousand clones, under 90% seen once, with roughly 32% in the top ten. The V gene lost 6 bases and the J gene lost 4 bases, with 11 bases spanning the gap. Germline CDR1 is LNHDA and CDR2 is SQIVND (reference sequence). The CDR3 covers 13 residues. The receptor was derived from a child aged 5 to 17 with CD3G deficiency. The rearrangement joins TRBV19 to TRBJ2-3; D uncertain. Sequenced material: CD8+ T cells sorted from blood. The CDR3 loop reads CASSKVSSDTQYF. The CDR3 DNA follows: TGTGCCAGTAGCAAGGTATCCTCAGATACGCAGTATTTT.